One T cell receptor (beta chain) is described in this entry. Repertoires were generated with immunoSEQ multiplex PCR, while TCRdb's copy carries only in-frame clones and drops some. The sample holds around 300,000 clones, 75% to 90% seen once. The CDR3 is 15 amino acids. The V end was cut by 2 bases, the J end by 4 bases, with 9 bases between. Germline assignment: CDR1 MNHEY and CDR2 SVGEGT. The data originate from a study of blood T cell repertoires in COVID-19. Study at large: Sources were T cells, B-cell-depleted T cells, or PBMCs; the material itself was cDNA or gDNA.

The TCR was taken from an older woman with COVID-19, enrolled during active disease. The chain joins TRBV6-2 or TRBV6-3 to TRBJ2-6, with TRBD1 as a possible D gene (5 bases). Material: peripheral blood. The CDR3 DNA is TGTGCCAGCAGTTACGGGGCTTACGGGGCCAACGTCCTGACTTTC. Its protein product is CASSYGAYGANVLTF.